A single TCR beta chain is shown here with its context. This CDR3 contains 16 residues. V was pared by 5 bases and J by 2 bases, with 19 bases between. The germline V gene encodes CDR1 MRHNA and CDR2 SNTAGT. This record belongs to a study of T cell changes during pregnancy in multiple sclerosis. The data were produced by immunoSEQ multiplex PCR, yet TCRdb's version contains in-frame clones alone and is incomplete. This table holds 70,000 to 95,000 clones, almost 95% found once. Sample: peripheral blood, taken in the third trimester of pregnancy. The sequence was collected from a female donor with multiple sclerosis, enrolled in a pregnancy study. The genes are TRBV6-4 and TRBJ2-7; D is perhaps TRBD2 (6 bases). CDR3 DNA sequence: TGTGCCAGCAGTAAAGCCACAATGGGGGGACCCTACGAGCAGTACTTC. Translation: CASSKATMGGPYEQYF.